The 24 T cell receptor beta chains in this list originate from one sample, sequenced in a study of CD8 T cells in ankylosing spondylitis. TCRdb recomputed calls from the 5' RACE reads with MiXCR, one row per CDR3 protein. The profile covers hundreds of thousands of distinct CDR3 sequences, with roughly 8.2% appearing a single time and more than 4% taken by the ten largest. What was sequenced was blood, either unsorted or a sorted T cell fraction (not recorded which). These receptors all stem from a female donor with ankylosing spondylitis or in good health (not recorded which).

This clonotype has at least ten counts. The chain employs TRBV9 and TRBJ2-3, with D hard to call. This CDR3 contains 11 residues. CDR1 is SGDLS, CDR2 YYNGEE, per germline. V was cut by 3 bases and J by 3 bases, with 2 bases left in between. The chain's CDR3 is CASSATDTQYF. CDR3 in DNA: TGTGCCAGCAGCGCAACAGATACGCAGTATTTT.

In its sample, this clonotype was seen many times. The chain employs TRBV6-5 and TRBJ2-3, with D unclear. Between the trimmed V and J ends, which lost 0 bases and 6 bases, there was a span of 10 bases. The CDR3 runs to 14 residues. CDR1 MNHEY and CDR2 SVGAGI come from the germline V gene. The CDR3 nucleotides are TGTGCCAGCAGTTACTCGGTCCAGGCCGATACGCAGTATTTT. Its translation is CASSYSVQADTQYF.

This clonotype was seen repeatedly, ten times or more. The chain has TRBV5-5 and TRBJ2-1; weak D call: TRBD2 (6 bases). V lost 1 base and J 8 bases, leaving 10 bases between the germline ends. The CDR3 spans 13 residues. CDR1 is SGHKS, CDR2 YYEKEE, per germline (reference sequence). DNA of the CDR3: TGTGCCAGCAGCTTGCTCTGGGGGGATGAGCAGTTCTTC. It encodes CASSLLWGDEQFF.

This clonotype was counted at least ten times. The chain employs TRBV7-6 and TRBJ2-7, with 9 positions matching TRBD2. V gave up 5 bases and J gave up 2 bases; unmatched junction bases: 7. The CDR3 length is 15 residues. Germline assignment: CDR1 SGHVS and CDR2 FNYEAQ. The CDR3 loop reads CASSPLAGGAYEQYF. The CDR3 DNA reads as TGTGCCAGCAGCCCACTTGCGGGAGGGGCCTACGAGCAGTACTTC.

This clonotype was observed at least ten times. This chain links TRBV6-2 or TRBV6-3 with TRBJ2-7; maybe TRBD2 (5 bases). There are 16 residues in the CDR3. Trimming pared 11 bases from V and 5 bases from J, leaving 28 bases between. Germline V CDR1 and CDR2: MNHEY, SVGEGT. CDR3 sequence reads: CAVWPPRRVLENEQYF. CDR3 bases: TGTGCCGTCTGGCCTCCGAGGCGGGTACTAGAAAACGAGCAGTACTTC.

This clonotype was recorded at least ten times. This chain joins TRBV4-2 and TRBJ1-6; 7 positions match TRBD1. The CDR3 covers 15 residues. From germline, CDR1 is LGHNA and CDR2 YNFKEQ. Trimming removed 1 base from V and 8 bases from J; junction bases left unmatched: 5. CDR3 DNA: TGTGCCAGCAGCCAAGCTGACAGGGATTATTCACCCCTCCACTTT. The encoded protein is CASSQADRDYSPLHF.

This clonotype was seen at least ten times. This chain joins TRBV5-1 and TRBJ1-4, with D perhaps matching TRBD1 (5 bases). Germline V lookup: CDR1 SGHRS, CDR2 YFSETQ. This CDR3 has 15 residues. V was cut by 0 bases and J by 5 bases, with 11 bases left in between. CDR3 amino acids: CASSLVWGKNEKLFF. The CDR3 coding sequence is TGCGCCAGCAGCTTGGTGTGGGGCAAGAATGAAAAACTGTTTTTT.

This clonotype was counted ten times or more. The CDR3 sequence: CASSQDRIKGLEQYF. The CDR3 DNA reads TGCGCCAGCAGCCAAGATAGAATCAAGGGACTCGAGCAGTACTTC. The chain uses TRBV4-3 and TRBJ2-7; D is possibly TRBD2 (6 bases). V dropped 0 bases and J dropped 6 bases, with 15 bases sitting between them. Germline V gene sequence: CDR1 LGHNA, CDR2 YSLEER. The CDR3 is 15 residues long.

This clonotype was counted at least ten times. The chain recombines TRBV7-9 with TRBJ2-7, with D perhaps given as TRBD1 or TRBD2 (7 bases each). V dropped 5 bases and J dropped 3 bases, with 14 bases sitting between them. CDR1 and CDR2 (germline): SEHNR, FQNEAQ (reference sequence). There are 14 residues in the CDR3. The CDR3: CASSRGDSNYEQYF. As DNA, the CDR3 is TGTGCCAGCAGCCGGGGGGACAGCAACTACGAGCAGTACTTC. Using reference TRBV7-9 and TRBJ2-7 for the parts outside the CDR3, the full variable domain is DTGVSQNPRHKITKRGQNVTFRCDPISEHNRLYWYRQTLGQGPEFLTYFQNEAQLEKSRLLSDRFSAERPKGSFSTLEIQRTEQGDSAMYLCASSRGDSNYEQYFGPGTRLTVT.

This clonotype was counted many times. The chain combines TRBV10-3 with TRBJ1-2; maybe TRBD1 (6 bases). Trimming removed 10 bases at V and 3 bases at J, with 18 bases between. Germline assignment: CDR1 ENHRY and CDR2 SYGVKD. The CDR3 length is 14 residues. Here the CDR3 DNA reads TGTGCCACCCAGCCTACAGGGTTTGACTATGGCTACACCTTC. Translated, it gives CATQPTGFDYGYTF.

CDR3 sequence reads: CASSLRSGVYNEQFF. The CDR3 region has the DNA TGTGCCAGCAGCTTACGGAGCGGGGTTTACAATGAGCAGTTCTTC. The rearrangement joins TRBV7-9 to TRBJ2-1; TRBD2 matches 7 bases. The V segment lost 2 bases and the J segment 4 bases; nucleotides outside the gene matches: 5. Germline CDR1 SEHNR, CDR2 FQNEAQ (reference sequence). The CDR3 length is 15 residues.

The chain couples TRBV29-1 to TRBJ1-3, with D unclear. This CDR3 has 13 amino acids. The V end lost 3 bases, the J end lost 3 bases, and 9 bases lay between the germline ends. Germline V lookup: CDR1 SQVTM, CDR2 ANQGSEA. The CDR3 is CSVESGYGNTIYF. Here the CDR3 DNA reads TGCAGCGTTGAGTCTGGCTATGGAAACACCATATATTTT.

This clonotype occurred many times. The J gene is TRBJ2-7, the V gene TRBV5-1; the D is unclear. V lost 0 bases, J lost 0 bases, and 7 bases lay in between. CDR3 size: 14 residues. Germline loops: CDR1 SGHRS, CDR2 YFSETQ. The CDR3, as DNA: TGCGCCAGCAGCTTGGACTCCTTCTCCTACGAGCAGTACTTC. It specifies CASSLDSFSYEQYF.

For this clonotype: A read error may produce the germline difference seen at one junction end. The chain carries TRBV5-1 and TRBJ2-7; D possibly corresponds to TRBD1 (6 bases). The CDR3 consists of 13 residues. Per the germline V gene, CDR1 is SGHRS and CDR2 is YFSETQ. CDR3 coding DNA: TGCGTCAGCTCAGGGGACCGCACCTACGAGCAGTACTTC. Translation gives CVSSGDRTYEQYF.

This clonotype was detected ten times or more. The rearrangement joins TRBV28 to TRBJ1-6; no clear D gene. Germline V CDR1 and CDR2: MDHEN, SYDVKM. This CDR3 has 13 amino acids. Between the trimmed V and J ends, which lost 7 bases and 12 bases, there was a span of 16 bases. The CDR3 nucleotides are TGTGCCAGCAAAAGGTCCCTTAAAGGACCCCTCCACTTT. It is translated as CASKRSLKGPLHF.

This clonotype was counted many times. The chain combines TRBV12-3 or TRBV12-4 with TRBJ2-1, with TRBD2 matching 9 bases. The CDR3 has 17 amino acids. Losses at the gene ends were 5 bases for V and 7 bases for J; bases not matched to a gene: 15. CDR3 sequence (DNA): TGTGCCAGCAGTAAGGGGGTCTCGCGGGAGGGCCGGAATGAGCAGTTCTTC. Residues: CASSKGVSREGRNEQFF.

With respect to this clonotype: A much larger clonotype is one base distant, so this may be a read error. This chain uses TRBV29-1 with TRBJ1-2; no firm D call. The CDR3 has 13 residues. Germline V gene lookup returns CDR1 SQVTM and CDR2 ANQGSEA. In DNA, the CDR3 is TGCAACGTTGTGGACGGTTCTATGGATGGCTACACCTTC. As protein: CNVVDGSMDGYTF.

This clonotype was counted between two and nine times. The chain uses TRBV20-1 and TRBJ2-1; 12 bases match TRBD2. The J segment lost 3 bases and the V segment lost 6 bases, leaving 3 bases of the junction unmatched. CDR3 size: 14 residues. Germline lookup yields CDR1 DFQATT and CDR2 SNEGSKA (reference sequence). The CDR3 here is CSAETSGSYNEQFF. CDR3 in DNA: TGCAGTGCCGAGACTAGCGGGAGCTACAATGAGCAGTTCTTC.

This clonotype has more than one count but fewer than ten. CDR3 loop: CASSFWGANTEAFF. For the CDR3, the DNA is TGTGCCAGCAGCTTCTGGGGCGCGAACACTGAAGCTTTCTTT. The chain combines TRBV7-2 with TRBJ1-1; D is perhaps TRBD1 (5 bases). This CDR3 contains 14 residues. The germline V and J ends were trimmed by 3 bases and 1 base, with 9 bases remaining between them. Germline assignment: CDR1 SGHTA and CDR2 FQGNSA.

Many counts were recorded for this clonotype. The V call is TRBV6-2 or TRBV6-3, the J call TRBJ2-7; the D gene is possibly TRBD1 (5 bases). The V gene lost 9 bases and the J gene lost 0 bases, with 12 bases spanning the gap. The CDR3 is 13 residues long. The germline V gene encodes CDR1 MNHEY and CDR2 SVGEGT. Here the CDR3 DNA reads TGTGCCAGTTCAATGACAGCCTCCTACGAGCAGTACTTC. Amino acids: CASSMTASYEQYF.

This clonotype was found many times. V and J are TRBV14 and TRBJ2-1; TRBD1 agrees at 12 bases. CDR1 is SGHDN and CDR2 is FVKESK in the germline V gene. Trimming took 3 bases from V and 2 from J; bases not matched to a gene: 8. There are 18 residues in the CDR3. The CDR3 nucleotides read TGTGCCAGCAGCCATCGGGACAGGGGGCTTATAACCTACAATGAGCAGTTCTTC. Protein sequence: CASSHRDRGLITYNEQFF.

This clonotype was found once. This may arise from a read error, as a much more abundant clone is one base away. In this CDR3 the conserved last residue, phenylalanine or tryptophan, is missing, so a read error is likely. The chain uses TRBV7-9 and TRBJ2-5; D not resolved. This CDR3 has 11 residues. Per the germline V gene, CDR1 is SEHNR and CDR2 is FQNEAQ (reference sequence). The germline V and J ends were trimmed by 5 bases and 5 bases, with 6 bases remaining between them. In DNA form, the CDR3 reads TGTGCCAGCAGCCCGGATGAGACCCAGTACTCC. Its protein product is CASSPDETQYS.

This clonotype was seen ten or more times. The chain employs TRBV19 and TRBJ1-4, with D unresolved. This CDR3 has 15 residues. CDR1 LNHDA and CDR2 SQIVND come from the germline V gene (reference sequence). The V end lost 0 bases, the J end lost 6 bases, and 11 bases lay between the germline ends. The CDR3 nucleotides read TGTGCCAGTAGTATAGAGGACCGAAGGGATGAAAAACTGTTTTTT. It specifies CASSIEDRRDEKLFF.

This clonotype was observed at least ten times. The V and J genes are TRBV5-1 and TRBJ2-2; either TRBD1 or TRBD2 may fit D (5 bases each). The germline V gene encodes CDR1 SGHRS and CDR2 YFSETQ. V was clipped by 6 bases and J by 6 bases, with 15 bases between them. The CDR3 spans 14 residues. The CDR3 bases are TGCGCCAGCACAGACAGCGGTTTTGCCGGGGAGCTGTTTTTT. Protein sequence: CASTDSGFAGELFF.